The 6 T cell receptor beta chains below all came from one sample that was sequenced in a study of cytomegalovirus exposure and HLA in healthy donors. The PCR had 60 Vbeta and 13 Jbeta primers. TCRdb's table, derived via immunoSEQ multiplex PCR, lists solely in-frame clones and lacks some. Its listing shows approximately 170,000 clones. The source material was PBMCs. The source of these receptors is a woman under 30 in good health and CMV-seropositive.

V usage is TRBV6-5 and J usage is TRBJ1-5; D possibly corresponds to TRBD1 (5 bases). CDR1 MNHEY and CDR2 SVGAGI come from the germline V gene. The CDR3 runs 15 residues. Trimming left V 6 bases short and J 3 bases short, with 15 bases between. The CDR3 DNA reads TGTGCCAGCAGCCCCCGGGGGGGTACCAATCAGCCCCAGCATTTT. It yields the protein CASSPRGGTNQPQHF.

V gene TRBV2 combines with J gene TRBJ1-2; D is undetermined. V shed 3 bases and J shed 4 bases, with 6 bases lying between them. The CDR3 is made up of 12 amino acids. Germline CDR1 reads SNHLY; CDR2 reads FYNNEI. Here the CDR3 DNA reads TGTGCCAGCAGTGAGAATAGCTATGGCTACACCTTC. It codes for CASSENSYGYTF.

CDR3 in DNA: TGTGCCAGCAGCTTGGGGCAGGGGTATCAGCCCCAGCATTTT. This gives the protein CASSLGQGYQPQHF. The V and J genes are TRBV5-6 and TRBJ1-5, with TRBD1 as a possible D gene (6 bases). V lost 0 bases to trimming and J lost 5 bases, with 9 bases between them. The germline V gene encodes CDR1 SGHDT and CDR2 YYEEEE. The CDR3 totals 14 residues.

The gene calls are TRBV6-5 and TRBJ2-3; the D gene is possibly TRBD2 (5 bases). Germline CDR1 MNHEY, CDR2 SVGAGI. The CDR3 spans 15 residues. The V end was cut by 6 bases, the J end by 0 bases, with 13 bases between. The CDR3 coding sequence is TGTGCCAGCAGACGGGGTGCTTCTAGCACAGATACGCAGTATTTT. As protein: CASRRGASSTDTQYF.

CDR3 sequence reads: CASNPTDSGNIQYF. In nucleotides, the CDR3 is TGTGCCAGTAACCCAACGGACTCCGGAAACATTCAGTACTTC. The chain combines TRBV19 with TRBJ2-4; TRBD2 is a possible D gene (5 bases). CDR1 and CDR2 (germline): LNHDA, SQIVND (reference sequence). The V end was cut by 7 bases, the J end by 6 bases, with 16 bases between. CDR3 length equals 14 residues.

V is TRBV4-1 and J is TRBJ2-1; 13 nucleotides match TRBD2. This CDR3 contains 16 residues. With V trimmed by 2 bases and J by 9 bases, 7 bases remained unmatched. In germline, CDR1 is MGHRA, CDR2 YSYEKL. The CDR3 DNA reads as TGCGCCAGCAGCCAACTAACTAGCGGGGGGGCGGGTGAGCAGTTCTTC. It translates to CASSQLTSGGAGEQFF.